The text below deals with one TCR beta chain. Its antigen is not known. Samples were taken several times over chemoradiotherapy. The source of the sample is a study of chemoradiotherapy in HPV16-positive cancers. Looking at the study overall: Functional T-cell assays on a couple of HPV16-positive patients' cells defined candidate HPV-specific clones and common TCR motifs.

This table comes from immunoSEQ multiplex PCR, and its TCRdb copy is limited to in-frame clones, with some not included. The table lists 20,000 to 25,000 clones, around 87% of them singletons. Study results and limitations: Candidate HPV-specific clones and E7-related TCR motifs grew in tumor during treatment.

The CDR3 consists of 16 residues. V lost 4 bases and J lost 7; bases outside the gene matches: 9. CDR1 and CDR2 from the germline V gene are MNHEY and SVGAGI. The sequence derives from a human donor with HPV-associated anogenital cancer. The specimen was blood, collected from a patient who underwent chemoradiotherapy. The V gene is TRBV6-5, the J gene TRBJ2-7, with 14 positions matching TRBD2. In DNA, the CDR3 is TGTGCCAGCAGTTTTCCCGGGACTAGCGGGAGTGGAGAGCAGTACTTC. Its protein is CASSFPGTSGSGEQYF.